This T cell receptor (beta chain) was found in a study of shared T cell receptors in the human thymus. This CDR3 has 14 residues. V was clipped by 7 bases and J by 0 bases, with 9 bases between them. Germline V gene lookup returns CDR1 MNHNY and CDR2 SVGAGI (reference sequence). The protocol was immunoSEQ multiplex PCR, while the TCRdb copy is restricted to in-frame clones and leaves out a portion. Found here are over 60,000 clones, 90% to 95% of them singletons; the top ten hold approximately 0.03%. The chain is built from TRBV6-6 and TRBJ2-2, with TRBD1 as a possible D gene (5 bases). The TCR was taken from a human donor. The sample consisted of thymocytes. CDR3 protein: CASKWGANTGELFF. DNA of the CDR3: TGTGCCAGCAAGTGGGGCGCGAACACCGGGGAGCTGTTTTTT.